This T cell receptor beta chain was profiled in a study of blood T cell repertoires in COVID-19 (TCRdb year 2020). Notes on the research overall: Samples from collaborators originated in the United States, Italy and Spain and spanned both the acute and convalescent phases of COVID-19. Where HLA class I and class II types were available, the types were taken from metadata supplied by the sample provider, not from assay-based typing. The sample metadata nearly always contained a de-identified subject ID, COVID-19 status, age in years and sex. The repertoires were released in a freely available public database intended as a resource for research on the immune response to SARS-CoV-2. The dataset comprised deeply sampled blood TCRbeta repertoires from subjects exposed to, actively infected with, or recovered from COVID-19. The material from the prospective study consisted of cDNA or gDNA derived from T cells, B-cell-depleted T cells, or PBMCs. Samples were obtained from the ongoing ImmuneRACE study (first 160 participants) and from 1,200 or so subjects provided by 6 global collaborators.

As to this clone: Its target antigen remains unknown. No base qualities exist here, and no much larger clone lies one base off it.

The immunoSEQ Assay, a bias-controlled multiplex PCR, was used to amplify TCRbeta CDR3 regions from genomic DNA. The published analysis was carried out like this. The number of nucleated cells in each sample was estimated by amplification of reference gene primers within the assay. Sequence reads were collapsed and filtered to measure the absolute abundance of every unique TCRbeta CDR3 rearrangement. For each sample, productive Simpson clonality was calculated as the square root of Simpson's diversity index across productive rearrangements. The source is immuneACCESS, and TCRdb retained only in-frame sequences with V and J called. Part of the clones is not carried over; for the studies checked, unresolved V genes explain less than half of this, and the remainder is unexplained. The V and J calls and the clone size are those of that table, but D and trimming were determined from the DNA. The sample table shows some 45,000 clones, and more than 75% are seen once. The ten top clones hold 15% to 20% of the sample.

What the authors observed across the whole study: How much clinical and demographic metadata was included differed by source and by participant, and the metadata was provided uncurated.

Collaborating institutions collected whole blood in K2EDTA tubes following their own protocols. For TCRbeta analysis, collaborators shipped samples as frozen whole blood, isolated PBMCs, or DNA extracted from either of those sample types. The sequence was obtained from a man between 65 and 85 years old with acute or convalescent COVID-19. Sequenced sample: peripheral blood.

The CDR3 protein: CASSRTGGGLSYEQYF. At the DNA level, the sequence is TGCGCCAGCAGCCGTACAGGGGGCGGGTTAAGCTACGAGCAGTACTTC. The chain is encoded by TRBV5-1 joined to TRBJ2-7, with 9 bases aligning to TRBD1. Reading the germline V gene gives CDR1 SGHRS and CDR2 YFSETQ. The CDR3 starts with the cysteine, ends with the phenylalanine, and has 16 residues. The DNA shown is the 48-base CDR3, in frame from base 1. The junction shows trimming of 4 bases on V and 3 bases on J, and the gene matches do not reach 11 bases of it. With the rest looked up from the reference TRBV5-1 and TRBJ2-7 genes rather than sequenced, the full variable domain is KAGVTQTPRYLIKTRGQQVTLSCSPISGHRSVSWYQQTPGQGLQFLFEYFSETQRNKGNFPGRFSGRQFSNSRSEMNVSTLELGDSALYLCASSRTGGGLSYEQYFGPGTRLTVT.